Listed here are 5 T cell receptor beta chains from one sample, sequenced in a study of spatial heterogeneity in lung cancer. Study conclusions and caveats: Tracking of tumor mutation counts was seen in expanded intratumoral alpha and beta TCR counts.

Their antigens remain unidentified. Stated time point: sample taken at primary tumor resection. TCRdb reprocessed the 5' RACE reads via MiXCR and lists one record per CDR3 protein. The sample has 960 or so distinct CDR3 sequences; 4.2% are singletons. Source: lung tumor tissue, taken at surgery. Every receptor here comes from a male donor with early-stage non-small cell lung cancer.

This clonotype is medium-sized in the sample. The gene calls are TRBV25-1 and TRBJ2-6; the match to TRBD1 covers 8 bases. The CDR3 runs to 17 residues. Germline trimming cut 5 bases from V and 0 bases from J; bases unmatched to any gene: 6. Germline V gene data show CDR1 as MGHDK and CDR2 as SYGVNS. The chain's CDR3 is CASSRRQGFSGANVLTF. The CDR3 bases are TGTGCCAGCAGTAGGAGACAGGGGTTCTCTGGGGCCAACGTCCTGACTTTC.

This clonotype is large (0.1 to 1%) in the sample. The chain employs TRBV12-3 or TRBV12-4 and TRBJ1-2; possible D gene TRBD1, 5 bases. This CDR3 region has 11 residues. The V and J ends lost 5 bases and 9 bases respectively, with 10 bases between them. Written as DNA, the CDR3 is TGTGCCAGCAGTCCCCCAGGGAGCTACACCTTC. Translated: CASSPPGSYTF.

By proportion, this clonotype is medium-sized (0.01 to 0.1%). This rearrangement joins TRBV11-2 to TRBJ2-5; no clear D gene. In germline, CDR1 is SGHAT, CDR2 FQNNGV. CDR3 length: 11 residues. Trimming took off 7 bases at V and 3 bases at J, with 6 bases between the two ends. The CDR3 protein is CASKIEETQYF. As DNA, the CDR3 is TGTGCCAGCAAAATAGAAGAGACCCAGTACTTC.

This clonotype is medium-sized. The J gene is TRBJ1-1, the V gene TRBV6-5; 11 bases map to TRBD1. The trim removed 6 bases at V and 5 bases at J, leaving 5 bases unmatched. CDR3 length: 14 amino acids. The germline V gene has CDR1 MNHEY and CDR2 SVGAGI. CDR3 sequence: CASRRGTGGTEAFF. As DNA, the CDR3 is TGTGCCAGCAGGAGGGGGACAGGGGGAACTGAAGCTTTCTTT.

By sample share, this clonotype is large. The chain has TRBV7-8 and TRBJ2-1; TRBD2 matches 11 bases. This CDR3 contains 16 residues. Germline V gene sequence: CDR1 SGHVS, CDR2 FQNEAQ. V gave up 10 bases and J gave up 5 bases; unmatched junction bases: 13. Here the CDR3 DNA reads TGTGCCATCCGGACGGCCAGACTAGCGGGGCACAATGAGCAGTTCTTC. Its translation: CAIRTARLAGHNEQFF.